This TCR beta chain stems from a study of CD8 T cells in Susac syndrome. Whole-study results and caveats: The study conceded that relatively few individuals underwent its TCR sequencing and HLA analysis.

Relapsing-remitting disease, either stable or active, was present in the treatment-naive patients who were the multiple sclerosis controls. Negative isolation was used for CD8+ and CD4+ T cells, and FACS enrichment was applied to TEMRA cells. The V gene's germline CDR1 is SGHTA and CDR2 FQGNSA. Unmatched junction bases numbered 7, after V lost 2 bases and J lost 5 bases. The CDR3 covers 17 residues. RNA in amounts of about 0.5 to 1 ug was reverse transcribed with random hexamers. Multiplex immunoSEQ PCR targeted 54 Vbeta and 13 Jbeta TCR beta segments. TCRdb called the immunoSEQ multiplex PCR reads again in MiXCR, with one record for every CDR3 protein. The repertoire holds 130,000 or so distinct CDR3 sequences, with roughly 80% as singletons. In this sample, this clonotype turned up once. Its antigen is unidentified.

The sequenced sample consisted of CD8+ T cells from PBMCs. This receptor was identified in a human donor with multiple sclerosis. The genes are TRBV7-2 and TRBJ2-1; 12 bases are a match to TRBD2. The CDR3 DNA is TGTGCCAGCAGCTTACCCGTCGGACTAGCGGGACACAATGAGCAGTTCTTC. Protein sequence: CASSLPVGLAGHNEQFF.